This T cell receptor (beta chain) was captured by sequencing in a study of T cells in narcolepsy. Study findings and constraints: Autoreactive clone sequences were missing from some blood memory CD4+ repertoires. Blood of same and different patients, but not healthy controls, reportedly held recurring autoreactive clonotypes.

As to this clone: Its cognate antigen is unknown.

Germline V gives CDR1 SEHNR, CDR2 FQNEAQ (reference sequence). The CDR3 is 13 amino acids. V shed 2 bases and J shed 2 bases, with 4 bases lying between them. This table comes from immunoSEQ multiplex PCR, and its TCRdb copy is limited to in-frame clones, with some not included. The sample consists of tens of thousands of clones, about nine tenths of them appearing once. This TCR was sampled from a human donor with narcolepsy. The chain couples TRBV7-9 to TRBJ1-5; D remains ambiguous. Sample: CD45RA- memory CD4+ T cells from PBMCs. The CDR3 spells CASSLSGNQPQHF. For the CDR3, the DNA is TGTGCCAGCAGCTTATCCGGCAATCAGCCCCAGCATTTT.